This T cell receptor beta chain was documented in a study of blood T cell repertoires in COVID-19 (dated by TCRdb to the early 2020s). Turning to the overall study: Collaborator samples came from the United States, Italy and Spain and covered acute and convalescent phases of COVID-19. Samples came from the ongoing ImmuneRACE study (first 160 participants) plus 1,254 subjects from 6 global collaborators. Where available, HLA class I and class II types were taken from metadata supplied by the sample provider and were not determined by assay-based typing. Deeply sampled blood TCRbeta repertoires from subjects exposed to, actively infected with, or recovered from COVID-19 were included in the dataset. Nearly every sample came with metadata listing a de-identified subject ID, COVID-19 status, age in years and sex. The prospective study material was composed of cDNA or gDNA derived from T cells, B-cell-depleted T cells, or PBMCs. The repertoires were released in a freely available public database intended as a resource for research on the immune response to SARS-CoV-2. Study-wide conclusions, independent of this receptor: How much clinical and demographic metadata was included differed by source and by participant, and the metadata was provided uncurated.

CDR1 and CDR2 were assigned from the germline V gene (reference sequence) as SEHNR and FQNEAQ. At the junction V is shortened by 1 base and J by 4 bases, with 10 bases in between. The CDR3 covers 14 residues, taking in both the cysteine and the phenylalanine. CDR3 DNA is the only sequence kept; it has 42 bases, read in frame from the first base. A few counts support this clone. The clone's antigen remains unknown. It has no much larger one-base neighbor in the sample; base qualities were not kept. TCRbeta CDR3 regions were amplified from genomic DNA using the immunoSEQ Assay, a bias-controlled multiplex PCR. As for the original processing: The number of nucleated cells in each sample was estimated from the amplification of reference gene primers within the assay. To quantify the absolute abundance of each unique TCRbeta CDR3 rearrangement, sequence reads were collapsed and filtered. For each sample, productive Simpson clonality was calculated by taking the square root of Simpson's diversity index across productive rearrangements. Here the immuneACCESS table is served through TCRdb, limited to in-frame sequences with V and J called. Missing clones are a known gap in these copies; in checked studies unresolved V genes cover under half, and the rest lacks a known reason. V, J and clone size were drawn from that table, and D and trimming were deduced from the DNA. This sample gives 80,000 to 100,000 clones in total; around nine tenths of them show up just once. Together, the top ten hold around 3.9% of the sample.

One collaborating source in Seattle enrolled patients while the patients were actively infected and followed the patients over time throughout the course of disease. Each collaborating institution followed its own protocols to collect whole blood in K2EDTA tubes. For TCRbeta analysis, collaborator samples were shipped as frozen whole blood, as isolated PBMCs, or as DNA extracted from either sample type. The sequence was obtained from a human donor with COVID-19, enrolled during active disease. The donor label of this sample is uncertain. Sequencing input: peripheral blood. The receptor chain draws on TRBV7-9 and TRBJ1-1, with no reliable assignment of the D segment. The DNA sequence is as follows: TGTGCCAGCAGCTTAGGCCCGCGGGGCACTGAAGCTTTCTTT. It encodes CASSLGPRGTEAFF.